The clone carrying this T cell receptor beta chain was recorded at least ten times. Newly diagnosed patients aged 18 to 65 had hyperthyroidism of under 2 months' duration. TCR beta CDR3 regions were amplified from RNA transcripts. The HTBI primer set served for first-round RT-PCR of the TCR CDR3. TCRdb re-derived calls from the multiplex PCR reads in MiXCR, one entry per CDR3 protein. The sample lists around 240,000 distinct CDR3 sequences, about 14% occurring once. The source of the sample is a study of T cells in Graves' hyperthyroidism and ophthalmopathy. In germline, CDR1 is SGHAT, CDR2 FQNNGV. This CDR3 is 14 amino acids long. The V and J ends lost 5 bases and 3 bases, in that order; junction bases with no gene match: 4.

The chain employs TRBV11-2 and TRBJ1-2; 9 positions match TRBD1. This TCR was recovered from a woman aged 35 to 49 with Graves' hyperthyroidism that later progressed to Graves' ophthalmopathy. Sequencing was carried out using blood. The chain's CDR3 is CASSPGQGYYGYTF. CDR3 coding DNA: TGTGCCAGCAGCCCGGGACAGGGCTACTATGGCTACACCTTC.